This entry describes one T cell receptor beta chain. Its target is not known. This specimen comes from a study of cytomegalovirus exposure and HLA in healthy donors. Regarding the study as a whole: The CMV antigen specificity of a few CMV-associated chains was confirmed through in vitro analysis. Later findings reportedly placed an Asian-associated ancestry cluster below the roughly 660-donor mean for N-insertions. When analyzed later, a missense DCLRE1C variant was found to be linked to TCR beta V- and J-gene trimming. Cytomegalovirus association was listed for 150 or so TCR beta chains.

With 4 bases clipped from V and 3 bases from J, the junction kept 8 bases outside the gene matches. The CDR3 extends over 17 amino acids. Germline values: CDR1 LGHNA, CDR2 YSLEER. PCR involved 60 Vbeta and 13 Jbeta primers. Profiled with immunoSEQ multiplex PCR; TCRdb holds only in-frame clones, not every one. This sample has roughly 170,000 clones, with approximately 72% found just once. Sequenced input: PBMCs. This TCR was recovered from a female donor in good health and CMV-seronegative. J is TRBJ2-6 and V is TRBV4-3, with 8 nucleotides matching TRBD1. For the CDR3, the DNA is TGCGCCAGCAGCCGCTCAGGGGGCGAGAGTGGGGCCAACGTCCTGACTTTC. Translating it yields CASSRSGGESGANVLTF.